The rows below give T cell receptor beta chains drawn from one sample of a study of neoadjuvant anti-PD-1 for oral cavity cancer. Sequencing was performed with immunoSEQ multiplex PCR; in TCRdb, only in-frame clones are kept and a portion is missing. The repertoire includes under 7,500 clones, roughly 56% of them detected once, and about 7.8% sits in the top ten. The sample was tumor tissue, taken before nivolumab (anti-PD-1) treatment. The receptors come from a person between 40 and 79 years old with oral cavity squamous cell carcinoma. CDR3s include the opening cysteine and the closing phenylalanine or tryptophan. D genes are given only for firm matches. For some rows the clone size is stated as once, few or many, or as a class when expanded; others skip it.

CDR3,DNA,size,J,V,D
CASSPPSDTAPQHF,TGTGCCAGCAGCCCGCCCTCGGACACGGCGCCCCAGCATTTT,few,TRBJ1-5,TRBV28,NA
CASSNPGSIIQYF,TGCGCCAGCAGTAATCCAGGGTCCATCATTCAGTACTTC,NA,TRBJ2-4,TRBV10-1,NA
CASSHVTEAFF,TGTGCCAGCAGCCATGTTACGGAAGCTTTCTTT,few,TRBJ1-1,TRBV7-9,NA
CASSPGGTGSYEQYF,TGTGCCAGCTCCCCGGGTGGGACAGGATCCTACGAGCAGTACTTC,NA,TRBJ2-7,TRBV18,TRBD1
CASGPGLAHTGELFF,TGTGCCAGCGGACCGGGACTTGCACACACCGGGGAGCTGTTTTTT,NA,TRBJ2-2,TRBV11-2,NA
CASLRDRGNTIYF,TGTGCCAGCCTCCGGGACAGAGGAAACACCATATATTTT,NA,TRBJ1-3,TRBV19,TRBD1
CASSTSGRLGADTQYF,TGCGCCAGCAGTACCTCGGGAAGGCTAGGCGCAGATACGCAGTATTTT,few,TRBJ2-3,TRBV10-1,NA
CASSYGGGSYEQYF,TGTGCCAGCAGTTACGGGGGAGGCTCCTACGAGCAGTACTTC,NA,TRBJ2-7,TRBV6-6,NA
CASSSRQGTQDTQYF,TGCGCCAGCAGCAGCAGACAGGGAACACAAGATACGCAGTATTTT,few,TRBJ2-3,TRBV5-1,TRBD1
CASSVLAGAKFF,TGTGCCAGCAGCGTATTAGCGGGGGCTAAGTTCTTC,NA,TRBJ2-1,TRBV9,TRBD2
CAISATGGFNYGYTF,TGTGCCATCAGTGCGACGGGGGGATTTAACTATGGCTACACCTTC,NA,TRBJ1-2,TRBV10-3,NA
CASSDDTGVYSYEQYF,TGTGCCAGCAGCGATGATACAGGGGTATACTCCTACGAGCAGTACTTC,NA,TRBJ2-7,TRBV9,TRBD1
CASSSLGENTIYF,TGCGCCAGCAGCTCCCTAGGTGAAAACACCATATATTTT,NA,TRBJ1-3,TRBV5-1,NA
CASSYRQGSAGGYTF,TGTGCCAGCAGTTACCGTCAGGGGAGCGCGGGGGGCTACACCTTC,NA,TRBJ1-2,TRBV6-5,NA
CASSGHWTDTQYF,TGTGCCAGCAGCGGGCACTGGACAGATACGCAGTATTTT,NA,TRBJ2-3,TRBV5-4,NA
CASSDAFWNQPQHF,TGTGCCAGCAGTGACGCTTTTTGGAATCAGCCCCAGCATTTT,NA,TRBJ1-5,TRBV27,NA
CASSVARTARHGELFF,TGTGCCAGCAGCGTAGCACGGACAGCGAGACACGGGGAGCTGTTTTTT,NA,TRBJ2-2,TRBV9,NA
CASRWDETDTQYF,TGCGCCAGCAGATGGGACGAGACGGATACGCAGTATTTT,NA,TRBJ2-3,TRBV5-1,NA
CASSLGQGTGELFF,TGCGCCAGCAGCTTAGGACAGGGGACGGGGGAGCTGTTTTTT,NA,TRBJ2-2,TRBV5-1,TRBD1
CASSPQWARDQPQHF,TGTGCCAGCAGCCCGCAATGGGCCCGTGATCAGCCCCAGCATTTT,few,TRBJ1-5,TRBV6-6,NA
CAISENPGGGQPQHF,TGTGCCATCAGTGAGAACCCAGGGGGCGGTCAGCCCCAGCATTTT,NA,TRBJ1-5,TRBV10-3,TRBD1
CASSVRSGSTGELFF,TGTGCCAGCAGCGTCCGTAGCGGGAGTACCGGGGAGCTGTTTTTT,NA,TRBJ2-2,TRBV9,TRBD2
CASSSRGNTIYF,TGTGCCAGCAGTTCCAGGGGAAACACCATATATTTT,NA,TRBJ1-3,TRBV5-8,NA
CASSVDGRSTDTQYF,TGTGCCAGCAGTGTTGATGGGCGTAGCACAGATACGCAGTATTTT,NA,TRBJ2-3,TRBV6-4,NA
CASSYSRRITYNEQFF,TGTGCCAGCAGTTACTCGAGGCGGATTACCTACAATGAGCAGTTCTTC,NA,TRBJ2-1,TRBV6-6,NA
CASSNGYEQYF,TGTGCCAGCAGCAACGGGTACGAGCAGTACTTC,NA,TRBJ2-7,TRBV7-9,NA
CASSLGSWVREQYF,TGTGCCAGCAGCTTAGGATCGTGGGTCCGCGAGCAGTACTTC,few,TRBJ2-7,TRBV7-8,NA
CASSLDGTLDTQYF,TGTGCCAGCAGCTTAGACGGGACACTTGATACGCAGTATTTT,few,TRBJ2-3,TRBV7-2,NA
CASSMGLGGWDEQFF,TGTGCCAGTAGTATGGGACTAGGGGGTTGGGATGAGCAGTTCTTC,NA,TRBJ2-1,TRBV19,TRBD2
CASSVNWDPYGYTF,TGTGCCAGCAGCGTAAACTGGGACCCCTATGGCTACACCTTC,NA,TRBJ1-2,TRBV9,NA
CASSFTGAGGELFF,TGTGCCAGCAGTTTCACGGGGGCGGGCGGGGAGCTGTTTTTT,once,TRBJ2-2,TRBV6-6,NA
CASSAGDSLAETQYF,TGTGCCAGCAGTGCGGGGGACAGTCTAGCAGAGACCCAGTACTTC,NA,TRBJ2-5,TRBV6-1,NA
CASSSGVDRRNYGYTF,TGTGCCAGCAGCTCCGGAGTAGACCGACGAAACTATGGCTACACCTTC,NA,TRBJ1-2,TRBV5-6,NA
CASSLSRGRLDEQYF,TGTGCCAGCAGTTTGTCGAGAGGGCGATTGGACGAGCAGTACTTC,NA,TRBJ2-7,TRBV27,NA
CSVASGLGEAFF,TGCAGCGTTGCATCGGGACTGGGTGAAGCTTTCTTT,few,TRBJ1-1,TRBV29-1,NA
CASRLRVTYNSPLHF,TGTGCCAGCAGGCTCAGGGTAACCTATAATTCACCCCTCCACTTT,NA,TRBJ1-6,TRBV6-5,NA